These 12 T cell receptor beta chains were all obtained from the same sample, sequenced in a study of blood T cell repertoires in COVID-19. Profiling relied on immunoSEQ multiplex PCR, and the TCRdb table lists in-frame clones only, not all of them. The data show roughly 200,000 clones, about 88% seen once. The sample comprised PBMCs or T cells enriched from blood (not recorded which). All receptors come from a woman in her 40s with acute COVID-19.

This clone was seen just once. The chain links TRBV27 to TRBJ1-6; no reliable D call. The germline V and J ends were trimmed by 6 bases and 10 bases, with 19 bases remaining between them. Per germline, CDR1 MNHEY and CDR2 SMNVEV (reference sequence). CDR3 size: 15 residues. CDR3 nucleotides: TGTGCCAGCAGCCCACGCGTTGAGGGCGGCTCACCCCTCCACTTT. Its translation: CASSPRVEGGSPLHF.

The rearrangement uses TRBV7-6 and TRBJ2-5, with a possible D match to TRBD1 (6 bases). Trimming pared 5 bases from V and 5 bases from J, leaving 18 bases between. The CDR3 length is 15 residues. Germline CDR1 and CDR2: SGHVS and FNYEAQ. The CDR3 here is CASSRTELLRETQYF. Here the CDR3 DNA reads TGTGCCAGCAGCCGGACAGAGCTACTCCGTGAGACCCAGTACTTC.

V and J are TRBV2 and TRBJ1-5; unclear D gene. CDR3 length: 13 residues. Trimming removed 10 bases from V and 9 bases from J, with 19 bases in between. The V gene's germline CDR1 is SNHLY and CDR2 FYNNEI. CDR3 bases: TGTGCCACCCGACCGGAGGGCGGCGGGCCCCAGCATTTT. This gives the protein CATRPEGGGPQHF.

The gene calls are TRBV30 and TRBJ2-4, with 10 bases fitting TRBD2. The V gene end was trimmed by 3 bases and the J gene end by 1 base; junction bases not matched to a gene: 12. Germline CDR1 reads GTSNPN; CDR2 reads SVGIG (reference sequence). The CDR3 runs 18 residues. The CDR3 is CAWRPSGGGYYAKNIQYF. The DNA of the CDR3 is TGTGCCTGGAGGCCCAGCGGGGGGGGGTATTACGCCAAAAACATTCAGTACTTC.

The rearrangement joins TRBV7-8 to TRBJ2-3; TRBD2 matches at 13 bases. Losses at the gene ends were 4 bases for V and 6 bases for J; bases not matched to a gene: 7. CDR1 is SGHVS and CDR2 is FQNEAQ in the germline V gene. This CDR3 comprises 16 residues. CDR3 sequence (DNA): TGTGCCAGCAGCTGGGAACTAGCGGGAGGGCGGGATACGCAGTATTTT. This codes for CASSWELAGGRDTQYF.

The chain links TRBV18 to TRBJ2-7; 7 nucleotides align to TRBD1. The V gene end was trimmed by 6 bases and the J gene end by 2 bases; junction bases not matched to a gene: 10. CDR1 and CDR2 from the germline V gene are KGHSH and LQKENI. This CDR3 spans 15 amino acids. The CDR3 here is CASSEGTASTYEQYF. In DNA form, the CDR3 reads TGTGCCAGCTCTGAGGGGACAGCGAGCACCTACGAGCAGTACTTC.

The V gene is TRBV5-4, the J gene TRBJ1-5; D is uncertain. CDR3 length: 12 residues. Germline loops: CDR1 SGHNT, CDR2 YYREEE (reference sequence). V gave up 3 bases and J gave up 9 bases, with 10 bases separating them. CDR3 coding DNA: TGTGCCAGCAGCTCCCCCGGTGGGCCCCAGCATTTT. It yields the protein CASSSPGGPQHF.

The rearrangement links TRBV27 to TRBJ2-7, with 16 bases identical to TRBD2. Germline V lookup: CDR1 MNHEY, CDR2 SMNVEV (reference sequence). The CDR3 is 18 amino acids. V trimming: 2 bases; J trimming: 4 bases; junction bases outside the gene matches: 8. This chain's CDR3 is CASSLKPGLAGGEYEQYF. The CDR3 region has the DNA TGTGCCAGCAGTTTAAAACCGGGACTAGCGGGAGGGGAGTACGAGCAGTACTTC.

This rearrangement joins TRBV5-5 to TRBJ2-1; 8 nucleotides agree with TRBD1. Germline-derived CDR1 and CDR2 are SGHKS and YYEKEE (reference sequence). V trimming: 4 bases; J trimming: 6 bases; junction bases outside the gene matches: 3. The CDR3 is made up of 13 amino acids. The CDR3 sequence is CASSPGTGNEQFF. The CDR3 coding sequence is TGTGCCAGCAGCCCCGGGACAGGCAATGAGCAGTTCTTC.

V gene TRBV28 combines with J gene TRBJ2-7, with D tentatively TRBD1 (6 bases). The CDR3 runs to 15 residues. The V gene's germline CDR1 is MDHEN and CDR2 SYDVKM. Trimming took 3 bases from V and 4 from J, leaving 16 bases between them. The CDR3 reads CASSFEQGRNYEQYF. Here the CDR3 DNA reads TGTGCCAGCAGTTTTGAACAGGGTAGGAATTACGAGCAGTACTTC.

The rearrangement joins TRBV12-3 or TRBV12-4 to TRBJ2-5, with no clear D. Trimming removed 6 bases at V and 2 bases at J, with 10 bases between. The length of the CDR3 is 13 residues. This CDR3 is CASSSRVQETQYF. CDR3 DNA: TGTGCCAGCAGCTCCCGGGTACAAGAGACCCAGTACTTC.

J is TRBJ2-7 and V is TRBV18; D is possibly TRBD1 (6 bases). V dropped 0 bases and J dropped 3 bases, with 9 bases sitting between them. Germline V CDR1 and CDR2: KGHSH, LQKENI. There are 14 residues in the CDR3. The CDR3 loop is CASSPPWTDYEQYF. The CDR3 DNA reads TGTGCCAGCTCACCACCCTGGACAGACTACGAGCAGTACTTC.